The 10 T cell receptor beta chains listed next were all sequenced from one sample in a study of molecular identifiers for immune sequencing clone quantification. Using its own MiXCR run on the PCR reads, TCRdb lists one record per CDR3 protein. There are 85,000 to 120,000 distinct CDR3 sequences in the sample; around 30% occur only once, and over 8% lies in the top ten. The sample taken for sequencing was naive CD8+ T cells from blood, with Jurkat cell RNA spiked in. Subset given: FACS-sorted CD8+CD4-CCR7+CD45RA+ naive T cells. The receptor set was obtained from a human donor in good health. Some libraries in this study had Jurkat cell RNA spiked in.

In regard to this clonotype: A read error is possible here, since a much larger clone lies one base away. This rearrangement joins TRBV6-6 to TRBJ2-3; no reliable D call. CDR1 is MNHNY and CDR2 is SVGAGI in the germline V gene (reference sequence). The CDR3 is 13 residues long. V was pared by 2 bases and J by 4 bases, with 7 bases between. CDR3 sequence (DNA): TGTGCCAGCAGTTACATCATCGCAGATACGCAGTATTTT. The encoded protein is CASSYIIADTQYF.

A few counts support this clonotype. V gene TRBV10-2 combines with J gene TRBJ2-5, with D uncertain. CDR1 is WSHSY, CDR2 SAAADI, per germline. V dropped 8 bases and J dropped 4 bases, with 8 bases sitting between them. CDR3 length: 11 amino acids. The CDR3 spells CASRRIETQYF. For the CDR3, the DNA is TGCGCCAGCCGGCGAATAGAGACCCAGTACTTC.

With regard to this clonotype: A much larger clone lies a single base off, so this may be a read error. CDR3: CASSNITGDEQYF. The CDR3 coding sequence is TGTGCCAGCAGTAACATTACAGGGGACGAGCAGTACTTC. The V and J genes are TRBV6-5 and TRBJ2-7; 7 bases fit TRBD1. This CDR3 is 13 amino acids long. V lost 5 bases to trimming and J lost 5 bases; unmatched junction nucleotides: 6. The V gene's germline CDR1 is MNHEY and CDR2 SVGAGI.

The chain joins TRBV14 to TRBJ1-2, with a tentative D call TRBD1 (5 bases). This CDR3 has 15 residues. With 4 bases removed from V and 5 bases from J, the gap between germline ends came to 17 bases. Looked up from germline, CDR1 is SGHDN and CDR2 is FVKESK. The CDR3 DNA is TGTGCCAGCAGCCCCTTAAGGACACCCTTTTATGGCTACACCTTC. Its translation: CASSPLRTPFYGYTF.

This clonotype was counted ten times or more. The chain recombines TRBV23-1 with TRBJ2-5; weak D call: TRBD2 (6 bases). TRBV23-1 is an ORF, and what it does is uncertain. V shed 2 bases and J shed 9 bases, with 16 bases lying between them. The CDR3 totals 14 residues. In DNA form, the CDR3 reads TGCGCCAGCAGTCAAGCGGGGTGCCGGCGAGCCCAGTACTTC. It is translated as CASSQAGCRRAQYF.

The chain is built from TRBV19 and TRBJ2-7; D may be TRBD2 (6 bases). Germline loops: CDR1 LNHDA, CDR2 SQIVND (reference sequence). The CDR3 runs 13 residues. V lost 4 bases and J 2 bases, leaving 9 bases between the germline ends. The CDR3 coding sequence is TGTGCCAGTAGTACGAGACTAGCCTACGAGCAGTACTTC. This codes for CASSTRLAYEQYF. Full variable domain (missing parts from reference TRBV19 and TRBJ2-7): DGGITQSPKYLFRKEGQNVTLSCEQNLNHDAMYWYRQDPGQGLRLIYYSQIVNDFQKGDIAEGYSVSREKKESFPLTVTSAQKNPTAFYLCASSTRLAYEQYFGPGTRLTVT.

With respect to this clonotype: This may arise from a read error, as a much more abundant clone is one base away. This chain's CDR3 is CSVEAGTGGEQYF. The CDR3 region has the DNA TGCAGCGTTGAGGCCGGGACAGGGGGCGAGCAGTACTTC. This chain connects TRBV29-1 to TRBJ2-7; 11 bases fit TRBD1. The CDR3 has 13 amino acids. In germline, CDR1 is SQVTM, CDR2 ANQGSEA. V shed 3 bases and J 6 bases; nucleotides not matched to a gene: 4.

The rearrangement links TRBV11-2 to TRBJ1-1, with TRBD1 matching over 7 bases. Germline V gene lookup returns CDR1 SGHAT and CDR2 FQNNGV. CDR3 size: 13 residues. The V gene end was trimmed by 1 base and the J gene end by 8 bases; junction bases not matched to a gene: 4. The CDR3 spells CASSLAQGVEAFF. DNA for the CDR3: TGTGCCAGCAGCTTAGCCCAGGGGGTGGAAGCTTTCTTT.

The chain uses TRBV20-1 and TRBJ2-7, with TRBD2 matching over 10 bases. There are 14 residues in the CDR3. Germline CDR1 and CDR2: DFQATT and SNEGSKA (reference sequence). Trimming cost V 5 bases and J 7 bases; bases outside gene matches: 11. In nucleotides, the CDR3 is TGCAGTGCTGGAGTGATAGCGGGGGGATTTGAGCAGTACTTC. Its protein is CSAGVIAGGFEQYF.

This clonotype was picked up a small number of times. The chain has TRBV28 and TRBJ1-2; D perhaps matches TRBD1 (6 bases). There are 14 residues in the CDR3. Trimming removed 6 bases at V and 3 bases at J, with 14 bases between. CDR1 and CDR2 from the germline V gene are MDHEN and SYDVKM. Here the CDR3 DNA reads TGTGCCAGCAGCCGACGGTACAGGGACTATGGCTACACCTTC. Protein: CASSRRYRDYGYTF.